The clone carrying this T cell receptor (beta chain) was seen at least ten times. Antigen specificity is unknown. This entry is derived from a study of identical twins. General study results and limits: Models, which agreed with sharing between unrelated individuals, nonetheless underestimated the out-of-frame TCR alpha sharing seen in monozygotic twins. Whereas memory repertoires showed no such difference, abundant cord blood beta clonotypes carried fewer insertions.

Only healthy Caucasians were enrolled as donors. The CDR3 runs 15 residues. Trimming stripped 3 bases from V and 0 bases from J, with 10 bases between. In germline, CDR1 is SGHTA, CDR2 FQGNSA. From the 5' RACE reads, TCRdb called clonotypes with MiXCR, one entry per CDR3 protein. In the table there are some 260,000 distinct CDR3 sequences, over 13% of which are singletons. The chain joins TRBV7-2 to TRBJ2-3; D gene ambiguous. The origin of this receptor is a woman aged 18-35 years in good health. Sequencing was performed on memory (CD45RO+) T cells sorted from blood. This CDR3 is CASSFARSSTDTQYF. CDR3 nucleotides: TGTGCCAGCAGCTTTGCTAGAAGTAGCACAGATACGCAGTATTTT.